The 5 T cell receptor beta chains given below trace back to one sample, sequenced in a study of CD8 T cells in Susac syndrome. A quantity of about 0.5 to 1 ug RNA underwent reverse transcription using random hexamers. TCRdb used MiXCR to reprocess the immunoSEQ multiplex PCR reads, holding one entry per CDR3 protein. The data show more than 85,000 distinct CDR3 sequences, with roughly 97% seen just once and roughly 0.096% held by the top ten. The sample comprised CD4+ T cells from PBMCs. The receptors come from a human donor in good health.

Written as DNA, the CDR3 is TGTGCCAGCAGCCAGGGGGCAAGGACAGCCAAAAACATTCAGTACTTC. It specifies CASSQGARTAKNIQYF. The chain uses TRBV3-1 and TRBJ2-4, with D perhaps TRBD1 (6 bases). The V end lost 3 bases, the J end lost 0 bases, and 12 bases lay between the germline ends. Germline lookup yields CDR1 LGHDT and CDR2 YNNKEL (reference sequence). The CDR3 runs to 16 residues.

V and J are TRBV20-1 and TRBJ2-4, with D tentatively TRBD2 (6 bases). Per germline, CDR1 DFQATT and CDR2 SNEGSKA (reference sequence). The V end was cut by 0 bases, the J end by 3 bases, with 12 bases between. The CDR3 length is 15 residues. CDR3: CSARDGQGGKNIQYF. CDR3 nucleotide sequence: TGCAGTGCTAGAGATGGGCAGGGAGGCAAAAACATTCAGTACTTC.

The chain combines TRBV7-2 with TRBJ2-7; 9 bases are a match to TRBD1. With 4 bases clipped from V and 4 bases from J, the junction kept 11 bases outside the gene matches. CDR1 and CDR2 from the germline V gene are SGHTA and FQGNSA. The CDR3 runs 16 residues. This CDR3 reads CASSSTGGAAGYEQYF. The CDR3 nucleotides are TGTGCCAGCAGCTCTACAGGGGGCGCCGCGGGGTACGAGCAGTACTTC.

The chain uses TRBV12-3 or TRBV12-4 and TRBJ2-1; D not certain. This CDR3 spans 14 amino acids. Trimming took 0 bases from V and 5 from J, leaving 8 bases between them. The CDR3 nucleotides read TGTGCCAGCAGTTTAGCAGGGATCAACAATGAGCAGTTCTTC. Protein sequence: CASSLAGINNEQFF.

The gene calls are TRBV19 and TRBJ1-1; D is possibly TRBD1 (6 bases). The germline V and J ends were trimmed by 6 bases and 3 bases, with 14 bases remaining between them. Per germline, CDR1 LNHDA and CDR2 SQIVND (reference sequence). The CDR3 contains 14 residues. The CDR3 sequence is CASSVTGRDTEAFF. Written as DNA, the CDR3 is TGTGCCAGTAGCGTTACAGGGCGGGACACTGAAGCTTTCTTT.